A single sample is the source of the 18 T cell receptor beta chains below, sequenced in a study of control samples from healthy donors and cancer patients. The protocol was immunoSEQ multiplex PCR, while the TCRdb copy is restricted to in-frame clones and leaves out a portion. Of 150,000 or so clones listed, about 94% were seen once; the top ten hold over 6.5%. The sequenced material came from blood. All receptors derive from a woman aged 40 to 55 in good health.

The V call is TRBV11-2, the J call TRBJ2-7, with a tentative D call TRBD2 (5 bases). The CDR3 runs 14 residues. Trimming left V 5 bases short and J 7 bases short, with 18 bases between. Germline values: CDR1 SGHAT, CDR2 FQNNGV. Here the CDR3 reads CASSRPIGVAEQYF. The CDR3 DNA is TGTGCCAGCAGCCGGCCGATCGGGGTAGCAGAGCAGTACTTC.

A single count supports this clone. The chain joins TRBV27 to TRBJ2-2; 10 nucleotides align to TRBD2. V was clipped by 7 bases and J by 4 bases; unmatched bases: 6. From germline, CDR1 is MNHEY and CDR2 SMNVEV (reference sequence). The CDR3 is made up of 15 amino acids. The CDR3, as DNA: TGTGCCAGCAAGCGGGGGGGGATGAGCACCGGGGAGCTGTTTTTT. Its translation is CASKRGGMSTGELFF.

This clone was observed once. This rearrangement joins TRBV5-1 to TRBJ2-7; tentatively, D is TRBD1 (5 bases). With 2 bases removed from V and 0 bases from J, the gap between germline ends came to 12 bases. Germline V CDR1 and CDR2: SGHRS, YFSETQ. This CDR3 has 15 residues. The CDR3 DNA follows: TGCGCCAGCAGCTTCCGGCAGGGCAGCTCCTACGAGCAGTACTTC. Translating it yields CASSFRQGSSYEQYF.

This chain joins TRBV5-1 and TRBJ2-7; D possibly matches TRBD1 or TRBD2 (5 bases each). Germline assignment: CDR1 SGHRS and CDR2 YFSETQ. V was cut by 0 bases and J by 2 bases, with 9 bases left in between. The CDR3 is 14 amino acids. CDR3 coding DNA: TGCGCCAGCAGCTTGGGTGGGGGTACCTACGAGCAGTACTTC. Protein product: CASSLGGGTYEQYF.

A remark on this clone: One end of the junction varies from germline; a read error may be responsible. The rearrangement joins TRBV6-1 to TRBJ1-1; D perhaps matches TRBD1 (6 bases). This CDR3 is built from 15 residues. Per the germline V gene, CDR1 is MNHNS and CDR2 is SASEGT. The CDR3 region is CAGSEDTGRNTEAFF. CDR3 bases: TGTGCCGGCAGTGAAGATACAGGGAGGAACACTGAAGCTTTCTTT.

The chain employs TRBV9 and TRBJ2-5, with 8 positions matching TRBD2. From germline, CDR1 is SGDLS and CDR2 YYNGEE. V shed 3 bases, J shed 0 bases, and the junction held 4 bases outside the gene matches. The CDR3 sequence is 15 residues long. CDR3 protein: CASSAGGVNQETQYF. The CDR3 DNA follows: TGTGCCAGCAGCGCCGGGGGGGTCAACCAAGAGACCCAGTACTTC.

V is TRBV5-1 and J is TRBJ1-2; tentative D call: TRBD1 (5 bases). Germline CDR1 reads SGHRS; CDR2 reads YFSETQ. Trimming took 5 bases from V and 1 from J, leaving 9 bases between them. The CDR3 has 13 amino acids. The CDR3 spells CASSPTDNYGYTF. The CDR3, as DNA: TGCGCCAGCAGTCCGACAGATAACTATGGCTACACCTTC.

This clone was counted a few times. The chain employs TRBV29-1 and TRBJ2-3; TRBD1 agrees at 7 bases. V trimming: 7 bases; J trimming: 6 bases; junction bases outside the gene matches: 13. This CDR3 is built from 14 residues. The germline V gene has CDR1 SQVTM and CDR2 ANQGSEA. The DNA for the CDR3 is TGCAGCGGGAACAGGGGCGGCGGCCTGGATACGCAGTATTTT. Its protein is CSGNRGGGLDTQYF.

In its sample, this clone was seen once. J is TRBJ1-4 and V is TRBV7-8; D is undetermined. V was cut by 2 bases and J by 4 bases, with 20 bases left in between. CDR1 and CDR2 (germline): SGHVS, FQNEAQ. This CDR3 spans 18 amino acids. CDR3 DNA: TGTGCCAGCAGCTTAAATCCCTACCGGGAGGTGTATAATGAAAAACTGTTTTTT. Amino acid sequence: CASSLNPYREVYNEKLFF.

V and J are TRBV27 and TRBJ1-5, with 7 bases fitting TRBD1. The CDR3 runs to 16 residues. V was clipped by 7 bases and J by 0 bases; unmatched bases: 9. Germline CDR1 and CDR2: MNHEY and SMNVEV (reference sequence). The CDR3 loop is CASKSGQQNSNQPQHF. CDR3 nucleotide sequence: TGTGCCAGCAAATCGGGACAGCAAAATAGCAATCAGCCCCAGCATTTT.

The CDR3 DNA sequence: TGTGCCAGCAACACCCCCGGCAGCTCTAACTATGGCTACACCTTC. Residues: CASNTPGSSNYGYTF. The J gene is TRBJ1-2, the V gene TRBV19, with D unclear. V was shortened by 9 bases and J by 0 bases, with 17 bases between the two germline ends. The germline V gene encodes CDR1 LNHDA and CDR2 SQIVND (reference sequence). The CDR3 runs to 15 residues.

V is TRBV4-3 and J is TRBJ1-2; no reliable D call. The CDR3 extends over 14 amino acids. The germline gives CDR1 LGHNA, CDR2 YSLEER. V gave up 4 bases and J gave up 13 bases, with 22 bases separating them. CDR3 amino acids: CASSLTGTPKSPTF. The CDR3 DNA is TGCGCCAGCAGCCTGACGGGAACGCCGAAGAGTCCCACCTTC.

The chain recombines TRBV15 with TRBJ2-7; D possibly corresponds to TRBD1 (6 bases). Trimming left V 0 bases short and J 5 bases short, with 14 bases between. CDR1 and CDR2 from the germline V gene are LNHNV and YYDKDF (reference sequence). CDR3 length equals 15 residues. CDR3 protein: CATSREVGGMDEQYF. For the CDR3, the DNA is TGTGCCACCAGCAGAGAGGTAGGGGGAATGGACGAGCAGTACTTC.

This chain uses TRBV4-2 with TRBJ1-5; D call uncertain. Trimming shortened V by 1 base and J by 6 bases, and 13 bases separated the two germline ends. Germline lookup yields CDR1 LGHNA and CDR2 YNFKEQ. This CDR3 contains 15 residues. This CDR3 is CASSQGRQAAQPQHF. CDR3 DNA: TGTGCCAGCAGCCAAGGTAGGCAGGCGGCTCAGCCCCAGCATTTT.

CDR3 coding DNA: TGTGCCAGCAGCTACCGACCCAATGAGCAGTTCTTC. This translates into CASSYRPNEQFF. V is TRBV7-9 and J is TRBJ2-1, with D uncertain. CDR1 SEHNR and CDR2 FQNEAQ come from the germline V gene (reference sequence). Between the trimmed V and J ends, which lost 4 bases and 6 bases, there was a span of 7 bases. There are 12 residues in the CDR3.

The CDR3 DNA is TGTGCCAGCAGTTACGCAACCGGGACAGGGAATCCTTTCTTT. This encodes CASSYATGTGNPFF. The V and J genes are TRBV6-5 and TRBJ1-1; 9 bases are shared with TRBD1. The junction had 10 bases not matched to a gene; V was cut back by 2 bases and J by 12 bases. Germline V gene sequence: CDR1 MNHEY, CDR2 SVGAGI. The CDR3 extends over 14 amino acids.

The chain recombines TRBV28 with TRBJ1-5; unclear D gene. The germline CDR1 and CDR2 sequences are MDHEN and SYDVKM. The CDR3 is 12 amino acids. Trimming cost V 5 bases and J 7 bases, with 9 bases left between them. The CDR3 nucleotides are TGTGCCAGCAGTCCCCTGGTACAGCCCCAGCATTTT. Translation gives CASSPLVQPQHF.

The chain uses TRBV4-1 and TRBJ2-7; no clear D. Germline-derived CDR1 and CDR2 are MGHRA and YSYEKL. V shed 3 bases and J shed 4 bases, with 10 bases lying between them. This CDR3 spans 13 amino acids. The chain's CDR3 is CASSQPPVYEQYF. CDR3 DNA: TGCGCCAGCAGCCAGCCCCCTGTTTACGAGCAGTACTTC.